The sequence of this T cell receptor (beta chain) was determined in a study of OX40 agonist ivuxolimab in advanced cancers. Study background: At around 81% male, the cohort had a mean age of approximately 64 years, ranging from 23 to 79.

V dropped 0 bases and J dropped 3; count of bases not matched to a gene: 13. The germline CDR1 and CDR2 sequences are SGHRS and YFSETQ. The CDR3 loop spans 18 amino acids. The repertoire was sequenced with immunoSEQ multiplex PCR; TCRdb's copy has only in-frame clones and lacks some. In the table there are 65,000 to 85,000 clones, roughly 90% of which are singletons. This clone was seen only once. Its cognate antigen is unknown. Whole-study results and caveats: Patients who responded partially at 0.1-3.0 mg/kg showed clonal expansion ranking among the lowest. What antigens the expanded peripheral T cells recognized was never established.

The rearrangement uses TRBV5-1 and TRBJ2-7; 9 bases agree with TRBD1. This TCR was sampled from an adult with an advanced solid tumor such as melanoma, head and neck, liver or kidney cancer. The material sequenced was CD4+ or CD8+ T cells sorted from blood, taken in a trial of the OX40 agonist ivuxolimab. CDR3 region: CASSLGPLDGTGSYEQYF. Here the CDR3 DNA reads TGCGCCAGCAGCTTGGGACCCCTGGATGGGACAGGGAGCTACGAGCAGTACTTC.